One sample yielded the 26 T cell receptor beta chains listed below, sequenced in a study of T cells in Graves' hyperthyroidism and ophthalmopathy. The source material, RNA transcripts, was used to amplify TCR beta CDR3 regions. First-round RT-PCR with HTBI primers amplified the TCR CDR3 region. TCRdb re-derived calls from the multiplex PCR reads in MiXCR, one entry per CDR3 protein. The sample contains about 290,000 distinct CDR3 sequences, approximately 16% of which appear only once. Sequencing was done on a sample of blood. The origin of the receptors is a man aged 25-45 years with Graves' hyperthyroidism.

This clonotype was counted many times. CDR3 nucleotides: TGTGCCAGCAGCCACCGCTTAATGGGACAGGGGGCCCAAAGCTCCTACAATGAGCAGTTCTTC. Translating gives CASSHRLMGQGAQSSYNEQFF. The chain employs TRBV6-2 or TRBV6-3 and TRBJ2-1; 12 bases are shared with TRBD1. The V gene's germline CDR1 is MNHEY and CDR2 SVGEGT. The CDR3 runs to 21 residues. J lost 0 bases, V lost 6 bases, and 18 bases had no gene match.

This clonotype turned up a few times. The V gene is TRBV7-9, the J gene TRBJ1-1, with D uncertain. V gave up 5 bases and J gave up 7 bases, with 8 bases separating them. Germline values: CDR1 SEHNR, CDR2 FQNEAQ (reference sequence). The CDR3 covers 11 residues. The CDR3 spells CASSRAYEAFF. In nucleotides, the CDR3 is TGTGCCAGCAGCAGGGCTTATGAAGCTTTCTTT. Combining the CDR3 with reference TRBV7-9 and TRBJ1-1 gives the whole variable domain DTGVSQNPRHKITKRGQNVTFRCDPISEHNRLYWYRQTLGQGPEFLTYFQNEAQLEKSRLLSDRFSAERPKGSFSTLEIQRTEQGDSAMYLCASSRAYEAFFGQGTRLTVV.

This clonotype came up many times. The rearrangement uses TRBV11-2 and TRBJ2-1; D call uncertain. CDR1 and CDR2 from the germline V gene are SGHAT and FQNNGV. The length of the CDR3 is 15 residues. Trimming pared 2 bases from V and 0 bases from J, leaving 8 bases between. This CDR3 is CASSLFPSSYNEQFF. CDR3 nucleotide sequence: TGTGCCAGCAGCTTATTCCCGAGCTCCTACAATGAGCAGTTCTTC.

The chain carries TRBV29-1 and TRBJ2-5, with no clear D. Per germline, CDR1 SQVTM and CDR2 ANQGSEA. V shed 2 bases and J shed 5 bases, with 6 bases lying between them. The CDR3 is 11 amino acids. CDR3 in DNA: TGCAGCGTTGAAAACAAGGAGACCCAGTACTTC. This codes for CSVENKETQYF.

To note about this clonotype: Just one base apart from a much larger clone, this may be a read error. The gene calls are TRBV13 and TRBJ2-7; D ambiguous. This CDR3 is built from 14 residues. Germline V gives CDR1 PRHDT, CDR2 FYEKMQ (reference sequence). The CDR3: CASSPQSRAYGQYF. The CDR3, as DNA: TGTGCCAGCAGCCCGCAAAGTAGGGCTTACGGGCAGTACTTC.

This clonotype was seen many times. The chain recombines TRBV20-1 with TRBJ1-6, with 7 bases aligning to TRBD1. Trimming removed 8 bases from V and 2 bases from J; junction bases left unmatched: 12. CDR1 is DFQATT, CDR2 SNEGSKA, per germline (reference sequence). This CDR3 spans 16 amino acids. The CDR3: CSPPFYRGTYNSPLHF. CDR3 DNA: TGCAGTCCACCTTTTTACAGGGGAACCTATAATTCACCCCTCCACTTT.

This clonotype appeared many times. The CDR3 DNA follows: TGTGCCAGCAGTCCCCCCCTCTACGAGCAGTACTTC. Its protein is CASSPPLYEQYF. This sequence joins TRBV28 and TRBJ2-7; D gene uncertain. V shed 5 bases and J shed 3 bases, with 8 bases lying between them. The CDR3 runs to 12 residues. Germline CDR1 and CDR2: MDHEN and SYDVKM.

This clonotype was picked up many times. The chain links TRBV6-2 or TRBV6-3 to TRBJ2-3; D is unresolved. V lost 0 bases, J lost 3 bases, and 10 bases lay in between. Germline values: CDR1 MNHEY, CDR2 SVGEGT. CDR3 length: 15 amino acids. The CDR3 DNA reads TGTGCCAGCAGTTACTCGTTTGCCAGAACAGATACGCAGTATTTT. It yields the protein CASSYSFARTDTQYF.

In its sample, this clonotype was seen a few times. The chain has TRBV5-6 and TRBJ2-4, with 10 positions matching TRBD1. V shed 0 bases, J shed 7 bases, and the junction held 1 base outside the gene matches. The CDR3 is 14 amino acids. In germline, CDR1 is SGHDT, CDR2 YYEEEE. CDR3 sequence (DNA): TGTGCCAGCAGCTTGGGACAGGGGGCGAACATTCAGTACTTC. Translation: CASSLGQGANIQYF.

The chain couples TRBV24-1 to TRBJ1-1; D unresolved. CDR1 and CDR2 (germline): KGHDR, SFDVKD. There are 14 residues in the CDR3. V was pared by 4 bases and J by 1 base, with 9 bases between. The CDR3 nucleotides are TGTGCCACCAGTGACTCGACACAGAACACTGAAGCTTTCTTT. Its translation is CATSDSTQNTEAFF.

This sequence joins TRBV7-8 and TRBJ2-3, with 7 bases fitting TRBD2. The CDR3 runs 18 residues. The germline gives CDR1 SGHVS, CDR2 FQNEAQ. The ends lost 4 bases at V and 4 bases at J; junction bases unmatched: 17. CDR3 residues: CASSSFPRGGSRPDTQYF. Written as DNA, the CDR3 is TGTGCCAGCAGCTCCTTCCCGAGGGGCGGGAGTCGTCCAGATACGCAGTATTTT.

This clonotype was picked up many times. The chain is built from TRBV30 and TRBJ2-7, with D uncertain. The ends were cut back, 4 bases at V and 4 bases at J, with 14 bases in the middle. There are 13 residues in the CDR3. Germline CDR1 GTSNPN, CDR2 SVGIG (reference sequence). The CDR3 protein is CAWKNKVLYEQYF. DNA of the CDR3: TGTGCCTGGAAAAACAAGGTCCTGTACGAGCAGTACTTC.

This clonotype came up once. The gene calls are TRBV29-1 and TRBJ1-4; D is possibly TRBD1 (5 bases). V was pared by 5 bases and J by 8 bases, with 15 bases between. Looked up from germline, CDR1 is SQVTM and CDR2 is ANQGSEA. There are 13 residues in the CDR3. CDR3 bases: TGCAGCGTTCAAGGGCAGGGTAGCGAAAAACTGTTTTTT. Translation: CSVQGQGSEKLFF.

This clonotype was seen more than once but under ten times. V usage is TRBV12-3 or TRBV12-4 and J usage is TRBJ2-4; perhaps TRBD2 as D (6 bases). V was shortened by 3 bases and J by 8 bases, with 8 bases between the two germline ends. The CDR3 has 12 amino acids. The CDR3 reads CASSFGEDIQYF. For the CDR3, the DNA is TGTGCCAGCAGTTTTGGGGAGGACATTCAGTACTTC.

J is TRBJ2-7 and V is TRBV11-2; D may be TRBD1 (5 bases). V shed 4 bases and J shed 0 bases, with 16 bases lying between them. The CDR3 totals 16 residues. CDR1 and CDR2 (germline): SGHAT, FQNNGV. CDR3 loop: CASSYQIKQGSYEQYF. As DNA, the CDR3 is TGTGCCAGCAGCTACCAAATAAAGCAGGGCTCCTACGAGCAGTACTTC.

This clonotype was observed a few times. The chain recombines TRBV18 with TRBJ2-3; a possible D gene is TRBD1 (6 bases). The CDR3 sequence is 16 residues long. The germline CDR1 and CDR2 sequences are KGHSH and LQKENI. Trimming shortened V by 3 bases and J by 4 bases, and 17 bases separated the two germline ends. Here the CDR3 reads CASSPTDSPGADTQYF. The CDR3 bases are TGTGCCAGCTCACCGACGGACAGCCCAGGGGCAGATACGCAGTATTTT.

The chain links TRBV11-1 to TRBJ2-1, with no clear D. Trimming took 5 bases from V and 9 from J, leaving 14 bases between them. The CDR3 is made up of 13 amino acids. The V gene's germline CDR1 is SGHAT and CDR2 FQDESV (reference sequence). The CDR3 protein is CASSRTPLSEQFF. DNA of the CDR3: TGTGCCAGCAGCCGGACGCCCCTCAGTGAGCAGTTCTTC.

The table lists this clonotype with a few counts. This sequence joins TRBV7-9 and TRBJ2-2; 8 bases are a match to TRBD2. Per germline, CDR1 SEHNR and CDR2 FQNEAQ (reference sequence). V lost 2 bases to trimming and J lost 1 base; unmatched junction nucleotides: 3. There are 16 residues in the CDR3. CDR3 residues: CASSLQSGGNTGELFF. The CDR3 coding sequence is TGTGCCAGCAGCTTACAAAGCGGGGGGAACACCGGGGAGCTGTTTTTT.

The chain has TRBV7-2 and TRBJ1-6; D is uncertain. V shed 5 bases and J shed 7 bases, with 15 bases lying between them. The length of the CDR3 is 15 residues. The germline V gene encodes CDR1 SGHTA and CDR2 FQGNSA. CDR3 loop: CASSVGRMINSPLHF. The CDR3 DNA is TGTGCCAGCAGCGTAGGACGGATGATCAATTCACCCCTCCACTTT.

This clonotype came up many times. The CDR3 reads CASRPGQGDEKLFF. The CDR3 region has the DNA TGTGCCAGCAGGCCGGGACAGGGCGATGAAAAACTGTTTTTT. The genes are TRBV2 and TRBJ1-4, with TRBD1 identical over 9 bases. CDR3 length equals 14 residues. V lost 6 bases to trimming and J lost 6 bases; unmatched junction nucleotides: 5. Germline V gene lookup returns CDR1 SNHLY and CDR2 FYNNEI.

In its sample, this clonotype was seen many times. The chain uses TRBV24-1 and TRBJ2-7; D unclear. Germline V gene lookup returns CDR1 KGHDR and CDR2 SFDVKD. V was shortened by 4 bases and J by 2 bases, with 8 bases between the two germline ends. The CDR3 totals 13 residues. The DNA of the CDR3 is TGTGCCACCAGTGAAGGCTCCGCCTACGAGCAGTACTTC. It specifies CATSEGSAYEQYF.

This clonotype was observed many times. Germline is not matched at one junction end, which may reflect a read error. In nucleotides, the CDR3 is TGTGCCAGCAGTTTAGCGGGAGGGCAAGAGACCCAGTACTTC. It translates to CASSLAGGQETQYF. The gene calls are TRBV11-2 and TRBJ2-5, with 11 nucleotides matching TRBD2. The CDR3 totals 14 residues. Germline V gene lookup returns CDR1 SGHAT and CDR2 FQNNGV. The full variable domain, its missing parts supplied by reference TRBV11-2 and TRBJ2-5, is EAGVAQSPRYKIIEKRQSVAFWCNPISGHATLYWYQQILGQGPKLLIQFQNNGVVDDSQLPKDRFSAERLKGVDSTLKIQPAKLEDSAVYLCASSLAGGQETQYFGPGTRLLVL.

This clonotype was detected ten times or more. This chain connects TRBV20-1 to TRBJ2-3, with a possible D match to TRBD2 (7 bases). The V gene lost 3 bases and the J gene lost 6 bases, with 13 bases spanning the gap. The CDR3 has 13 residues. Germline V gene sequence: CDR1 DFQATT, CDR2 SNEGSKA (reference sequence). The CDR3 nucleotides read TGCAGTGCTAGTCTCCGGGGGGCGGATACGCAGTATTTT. Its protein product is CSASLRGADTQYF.

This clonotype was counted a few times. The chain links TRBV9 to TRBJ1-4, with TRBD1 matching over 8 bases. The length of the CDR3 is 15 residues. Germline values: CDR1 SGDLS, CDR2 YYNGEE. V lost 4 bases, J lost 6 bases, and 8 bases stayed unmatched. The CDR3 spells CASSSKGQVDEKLFF. CDR3 in DNA: TGTGCCAGCAGCTCTAAGGGACAGGTCGATGAAAAACTGTTTTTT.

This clonotype occurred a few times. This rearrangement joins TRBV20-1 to TRBJ2-7; D is uncertain. Trimming removed 0 bases from V and 3 bases from J, with 9 bases in between. This CDR3 region has 13 residues. Germline V gene lookup returns CDR1 DFQATT and CDR2 SNEGSKA (reference sequence). DNA for the CDR3: TGCAGTGCTAGAGATTCGTCGAACTACGAGCAGTACTTC. Translation: CSARDSSNYEQYF.

This clonotype was detected ten times or more. CDR3 residues: CASSVDPDYGYTF. CDR3 DNA sequence: TGTGCCAGCAGCGTAGATCCGGACTATGGCTACACCTTC. The chain carries TRBV9 and TRBJ1-2; unclear D gene. This CDR3 comprises 13 residues. Germline lookup yields CDR1 SGDLS and CDR2 YYNGEE. Between the trimmed V and J ends, which lost 0 bases and 3 bases, there was a span of 6 bases. The entire variable domain, with the rest obtained from reference TRBV9 and TRBJ1-2, is as follows: DSGVTQTPKHLITATGQRVTLRCSPRSGDLSVYWYQQSLDQGLQFLIQYYNGEERAKGNILERFSAQQFPDLHSELNLSSLELGDSALYFCASSVDPDYGYTFGSGTRLTVV.